This TCR beta chain appears in the sequencing data of a study of shared clonotypes between healthy human individuals. Naive CD8 populations comprised CD45RO-negative cells positively selected for CCR7, excluding terminally differentiated effector memory CD45RA+ cells. When replicate PCRs were run on sorted subsets, they used about 200 ng DNA, approximately 33,000 T cell genomes. Sequencing used immunoSEQ multiplex PCR; TCRdb keeps in-frame clones, though not all of them. The sample has around 2,000,000 clones, around 96% seen once. Per the germline V gene, CDR1 is SGHNT and CDR2 is YYREEE (reference sequence). The CDR3 is 12 residues long. The V and J ends lost 10 bases and 2 bases, in that order; junction bases with no gene match: 4.

The source material was naive CD8+ T cells sorted from blood. The TCR originated in a young man in good health. This rearrangement joins TRBV5-4 to TRBJ2-7; TRBD1 agrees at 9 bases. Here the CDR3 reads CAGDRDTYEQYF. In nucleotides, the CDR3 is TGTGCCGGGGACAGGGACACCTACGAGCAGTACTTC.